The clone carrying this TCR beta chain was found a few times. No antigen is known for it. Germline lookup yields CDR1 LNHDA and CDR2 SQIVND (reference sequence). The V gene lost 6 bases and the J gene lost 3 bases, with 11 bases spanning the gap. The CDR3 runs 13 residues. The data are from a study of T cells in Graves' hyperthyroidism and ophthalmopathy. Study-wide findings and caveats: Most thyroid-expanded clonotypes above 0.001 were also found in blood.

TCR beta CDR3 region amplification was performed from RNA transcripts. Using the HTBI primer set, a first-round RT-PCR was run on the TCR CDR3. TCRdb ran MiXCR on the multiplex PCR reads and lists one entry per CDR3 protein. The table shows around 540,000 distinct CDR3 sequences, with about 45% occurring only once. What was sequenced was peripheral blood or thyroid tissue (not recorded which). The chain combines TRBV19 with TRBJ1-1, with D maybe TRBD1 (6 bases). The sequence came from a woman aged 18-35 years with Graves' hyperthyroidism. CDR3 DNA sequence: TGTGCCAGTAGGCGAGGGGGACACACTGAAGCTTTCTTT. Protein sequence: CASRRGGHTEAFF.